The rows below give T cell receptor beta chains drawn from one sample of a study of cytomegalovirus exposure and HLA in healthy donors. Sequenced by immunoSEQ multiplex PCR; TCRdb stores in-frame clones only, minus some. The listing contains approximately 79,000 clones. Sequenced material: PBMCs. These receptors came from a man aged 35 to 55 in good health and CMV-seronegative. Each CDR3 is given with its conserved first and last residue. D genes are given only for firm matches. The size of a clone is reported for some rows only, either as once, few or many, or as a class for expanded clones.

>TRBJ2-1|NA|TRBV9|NA
CASSVDGGNYNEQFF
TGTGCCAGCAGCGTAGACGGGGGAAACTACAATGAGCAGTTCTTC
>TRBJ1-2|TRBD1|TRBV5-1|NA
CASSLTGTGNYGYTF
TGCGCCAGCAGCTTAACAGGGACAGGGAACTATGGCTACACCTTC
>TRBJ2-7|NA|TRBV25-1|NA
CATAVNFEQYF
TGTGCCACCGCGGTCAACTTCGAGCAGTACTTC
>TRBJ1-1|NA|TRBV2|NA
CASSIRQGGTEAFF
TGTGCCAGCAGTATCCGCCAGGGAGGAACTGAAGCTTTCTTT
>TRBJ2-7|NA|TRBV19|NA
CASSTPGKRSTYEQYF
TGTGCCAGTAGTACACCGGGAAAAAGGTCGACCTACGAGCAGTACTTC
>TRBJ1-4|NA|TRBV28|NA
CASRAEKLFF
TGTGCCAGCAGAGCTGAAAAACTGTTTTTT
>TRBJ1-4|TRBD1|TRBV5-1|NA
CASSSTGTGKEKLFF
TGCGCCAGCAGCTCCACCGGGACAGGGAAAGAAAAACTGTTTTTT
>TRBJ2-5|NA|TRBV9|NA
CASSVRSQETQYF
TGTGCCAGCAGCGTTCGGAGTCAAGAGACCCAGTACTTC
>TRBJ2-7|TRBD2|TRBV4-2|NA
CASSQASGGYEQYF
TGTGCCAGCAGCCAAGCTAGCGGGGGTTACGAGCAGTACTTC
>TRBJ2-5|TRBD2|TRBV7-2|NA
CASSQTSGGGETQYF
TGTGCCAGCAGCCAAACTAGCGGGGGCGGGGAGACCCAGTACTTC
>TRBJ2-5|NA|TRBV4-3|NA
CASSQTFETRETQYF
TGCGCCAGCAGCCAAACCTTCGAGACTAGAGAGACCCAGTACTTC
>TRBJ1-2|NA|TRBV4-2|NA
CASSQAPGETNYGYTF
TGTGCCAGCAGCCAAGCCCCAGGGGAAACTAACTATGGCTACACCTTC
>TRBJ2-1|NA|TRBV21-1|NA
CASSGRGRFF
TGTGCCAGCAGCGGGCGGGGACGGTTCTTC
>TRBJ2-7|TRBD1|TRBV9|NA
CASSEGTGGFYEQYF
TGTGCCAGCAGCGAGGGGACAGGGGGTTTTTACGAGCAGTACTTC
>TRBJ2-7|NA|TRBV7-2|NA
CASSLDLNSFYEQYF
TGTGCCAGCAGCTTAGATCTAAACAGTTTTTACGAGCAGTACTTC
>TRBJ2-3|TRBD2|TRBV7-6|NA
CASSLESGGASRTDTQYF
TGTGCCAGCAGCTTAGAAAGCGGGGGGGCCTCTCGCACAGATACGCAGTATTTT
>TRBJ2-1|TRBD2|TRBV11-2|NA
CASSSLAGGYNEQFF
TGTGCCAGCAGCTCACTAGCGGGGGGGTACAATGAGCAGTTCTTC
>TRBJ1-3|TRBD1|TRBV27|NA
CASRNPTGTGRGNTIYF
TGTGCCAGCAGGAATCCGACCGGGACAGGGCGAGGAAACACCATATATTTT
>TRBJ1-1|NA|TRBV19|NA
CASSRRGNTEAFF
TGTGCCAGTAGTCGAAGGGGGAACACTGAAGCTTTCTTT
>TRBJ2-1|NA|TRBV5-4|NA
CASSSHGIPGVKTFF
TGTGCCAGCAGCTCGCACGGAATCCCTGGAGTGAAGACGTTCTTC
>TRBJ1-2|TRBD1|TRBV30|medium-sized
CAWSIKGTGQGYTF
TGTGCCTGGAGTATCAAAGGGACAGGGCAGGGCTACACCTTC